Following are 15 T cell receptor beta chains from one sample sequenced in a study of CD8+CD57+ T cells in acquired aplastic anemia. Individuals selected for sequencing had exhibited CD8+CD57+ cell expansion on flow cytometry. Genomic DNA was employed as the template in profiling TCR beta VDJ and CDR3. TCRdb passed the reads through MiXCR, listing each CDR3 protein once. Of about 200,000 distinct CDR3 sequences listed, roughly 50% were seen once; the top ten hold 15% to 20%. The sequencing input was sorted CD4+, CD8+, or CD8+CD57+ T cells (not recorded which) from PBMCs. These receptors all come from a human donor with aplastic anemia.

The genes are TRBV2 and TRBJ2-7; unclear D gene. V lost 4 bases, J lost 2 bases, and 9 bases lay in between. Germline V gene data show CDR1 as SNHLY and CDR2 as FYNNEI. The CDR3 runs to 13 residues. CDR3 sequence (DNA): TGTGCCAGCAGTGTGGATTTGCCCTACGAGCAGTACGTC. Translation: CASSVDLPYEQYV.

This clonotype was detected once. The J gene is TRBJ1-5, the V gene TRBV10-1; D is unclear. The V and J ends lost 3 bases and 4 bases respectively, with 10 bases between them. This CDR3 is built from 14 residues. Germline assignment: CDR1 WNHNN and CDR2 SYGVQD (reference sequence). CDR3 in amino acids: CASSDTGRNQPQHF. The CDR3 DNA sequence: TGCGCCAGCAGTGATACCGGGCGAAATCAGCCCCAGCATTTT.

CDR3 sequence (DNA): TGTGCCATCCGAGGGGGCCCCGGGCCCCACACAGATACGCAGTATTTT. Encoded protein: CAIRGGPGPHTDTQYF. The chain couples TRBV10-3 to TRBJ2-3; 7 bases map to TRBD1. Germline V gives CDR1 ENHRY, CDR2 SYGVKD. V shed 8 bases and J 2 bases; nucleotides not matched to a gene: 13. The length of the CDR3 is 16 residues.

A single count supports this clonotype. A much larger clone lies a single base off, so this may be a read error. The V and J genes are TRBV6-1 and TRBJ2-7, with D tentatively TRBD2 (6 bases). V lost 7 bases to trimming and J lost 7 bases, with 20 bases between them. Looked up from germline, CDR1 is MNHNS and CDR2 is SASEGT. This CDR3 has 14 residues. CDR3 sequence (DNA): TGTGCCAGCAAATTCCGACTAGATTTGGAAGAGCAGTACTTC. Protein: CASKFRLDLEEQYF.

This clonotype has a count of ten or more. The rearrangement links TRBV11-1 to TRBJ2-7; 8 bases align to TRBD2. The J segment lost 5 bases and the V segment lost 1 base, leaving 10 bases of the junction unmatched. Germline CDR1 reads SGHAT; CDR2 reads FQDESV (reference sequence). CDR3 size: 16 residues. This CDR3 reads CASSLGQGTRSHEQYF. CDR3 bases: TGTGCCAGCAGCTTAGGGCAGGGGACTAGGAGCCACGAGCAGTACTTC.

DNA of the CDR3: TGTGCCAGCAGAAGAGGGACACGGTCTGGGGCCAACGTCCTGACTTTC. Translated, it gives CASRRGTRSGANVLTF. The chain joins TRBV25-1 to TRBJ2-6; perhaps TRBD1 as D (6 bases). The CDR3 length is 16 residues. Germline loops: CDR1 MGHDK, CDR2 SYGVNS. Between the trimmed V and J ends, which lost 6 bases and 1 base, there was a span of 13 bases. The whole variable domain, remainder taken from reference TRBV25-1 and TRBJ2-6, is EADIYQTPRYLVIGTGKKITLECSQTMGHDKMYWYQQDPGMELHLIHYSYGVNSTEKGDLSSESTVSRIRTEHFPLTLESARPSHTSQYLCASRRGTRSGANVLTFGAGSRLTVL.

CDR3: CAAKGRTGNTEAFF. The CDR3 nucleotides read TGTGCCGCCAAGGGCAGAACAGGGAACACTGAAGCTTTCTTT. The V and J genes are TRBV24-1 and TRBJ1-1; the D gene is possibly TRBD1 (5 bases). The ends were cut back, 12 bases at V and 1 base at J, with 17 bases in the middle. This CDR3 is 14 amino acids long. CDR1 and CDR2 from the germline V gene are KGHDR and SFDVKD.

CDR3 sequence reads: CASSYSMVAGGYTF. CDR3 in DNA: TGTGCCAGCAGTTACTCTATGGTTGCGGGGGGCTACACCTTC. The rearrangement joins TRBV6-5 to TRBJ1-2, with D unresolved. Between the trimmed V and J ends, which lost 0 bases and 8 bases, there was a span of 13 bases. Germline lookup yields CDR1 MNHEY and CDR2 SVGAGI. The length of the CDR3 is 14 residues.

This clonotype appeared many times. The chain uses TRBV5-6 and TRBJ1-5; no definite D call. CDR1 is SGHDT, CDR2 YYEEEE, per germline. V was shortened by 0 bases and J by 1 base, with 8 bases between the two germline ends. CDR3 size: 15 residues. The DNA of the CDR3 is TGTGCCAGCAGCTTGGTGGGAGAAAGCAATCAGCCCCAGCATTTT. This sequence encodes CASSLVGESNQPQHF.

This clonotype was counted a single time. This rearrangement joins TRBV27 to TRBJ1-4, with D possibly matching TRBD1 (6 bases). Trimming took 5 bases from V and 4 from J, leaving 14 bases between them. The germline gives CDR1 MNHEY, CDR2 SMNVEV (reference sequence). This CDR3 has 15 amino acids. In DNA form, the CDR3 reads TGTGCCAGCAGTCCCCAGGACAGTCGTAATGAAAAACTGTTTTTT. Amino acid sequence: CASSPQDSRNEKLFF. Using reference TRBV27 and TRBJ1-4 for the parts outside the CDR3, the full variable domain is EAQVTQNPRYLITVTGKKLTVTCSQNMNHEYMSWYRQDPGLGLRQIYYSMNVEVTDKGDVPEGYKVSRKEKRNFPLILESPSPNQTSLYFCASSPQDSRNEKLFFGSGTQLSVL.

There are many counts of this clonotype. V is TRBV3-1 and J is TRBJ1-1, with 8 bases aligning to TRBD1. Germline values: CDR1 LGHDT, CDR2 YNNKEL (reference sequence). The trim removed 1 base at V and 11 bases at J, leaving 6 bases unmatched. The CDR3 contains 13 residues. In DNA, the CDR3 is TGTGCCAGCAGCCAAGGACAGGGGAGGGAGGCTTTCTTT. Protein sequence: CASSQGQGREAFF.

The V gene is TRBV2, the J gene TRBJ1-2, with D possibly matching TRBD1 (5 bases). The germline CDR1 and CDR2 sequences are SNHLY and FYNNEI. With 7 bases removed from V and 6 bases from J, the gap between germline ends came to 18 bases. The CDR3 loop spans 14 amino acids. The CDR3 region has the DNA TGTGCCAGCACCGGACAACCCGACGGGGATGGCTACACCTTC. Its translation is CASTGQPDGDGYTF.

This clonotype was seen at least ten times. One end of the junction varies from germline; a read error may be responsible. As DNA, the CDR3 is TGTGCTAGCAGCCATTCCGCGACAGGGGTTGAGACCCAGTACTTC. Its protein is CASSHSATGVETQYF. This chain links TRBV7-7 with TRBJ2-5, with TRBD1 matching 8 bases. From germline, CDR1 is SSHAT and CDR2 FNYEAQ (reference sequence). The CDR3 has 15 residues.

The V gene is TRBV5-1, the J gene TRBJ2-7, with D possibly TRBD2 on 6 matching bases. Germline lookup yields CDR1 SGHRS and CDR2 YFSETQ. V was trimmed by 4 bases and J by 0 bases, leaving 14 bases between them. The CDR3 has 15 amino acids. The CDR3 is CASSPGGLSSYEQYF. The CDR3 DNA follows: TGCGCCAGCAGCCCCGGGGGATTGAGCTCCTACGAGCAGTACTTC.

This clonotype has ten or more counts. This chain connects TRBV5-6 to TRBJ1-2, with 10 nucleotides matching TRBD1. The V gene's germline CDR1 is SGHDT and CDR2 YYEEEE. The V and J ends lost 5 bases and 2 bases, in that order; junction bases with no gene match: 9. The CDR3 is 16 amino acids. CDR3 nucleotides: TGTGCCAGCAGTTCCTTAGGGACAGGGGTAAACTATGGCTACACCTTC. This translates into CASSSLGTGVNYGYTF.